Below, 19 T cell receptor beta chains from the same sample are listed, as sequenced in a study of spatial heterogeneity in lung cancer. TCRdb called the 5' RACE reads again in MiXCR, with one record for every CDR3 protein. The sample lists several thousand distinct CDR3 sequences, approximately 17% seen once, with 11% to 15% in the top ten. For these receptors, no antigen is known. General study points: In tumors, expanded intratumoral alpha and beta TCR counts tracked mutation counts.

The time point was: sample taken at primary tumor resection. Here the sequenced sample was lung tumor tissue, taken at surgery. The source of these receptors is a male donor with early-stage non-small cell lung cancer.

This clonotype was seen only a few times. For a library built for alpha chains, this beta chain is a stray read; little rests on its size. The chain recombines TRBV4-1 with TRBJ2-3; unclear D gene. The V gene's germline CDR1 is MGHRA and CDR2 YSYEKL. Trimming took off 1 base at V and 0 bases at J, with 5 bases between the two ends. The CDR3 is 14 residues long. CDR3 in amino acids: CASSQVTSTDTQYF. The CDR3 bases are TGCGCCAGCAGCCAAGTAACTAGCACAGATACGCAGTATTTT.

Relative to its sample, this clonotype is medium-sized. The library was designed around alpha chains, so this beta chain is a stray read whose abundance carries little weight. This sequence joins TRBV7-9 and TRBJ2-5; 7 bases align to TRBD1. This CDR3 is built from 15 residues. Losses at the gene ends were 4 bases for V and 1 base for J; bases not matched to a gene: 6. CDR1 is SEHNR, CDR2 FQNEAQ, per germline (reference sequence). The CDR3 here is CASSSRDSRQETQYF. The CDR3 DNA is TGTGCCAGCAGCTCCCGGGACAGCCGCCAAGAGACCCAGTACTTC.

Concerning this clonotype: This beta chain lies outside the target of a library built for alpha chains; its clone size means little. The chain joins TRBV11-2 to TRBJ2-7; TRBD1 matches at 9 bases. The CDR3 has 15 amino acids. V shed 8 bases, J shed 0 bases, and the junction held 8 bases outside the gene matches. Looked up from germline, CDR1 is SGHAT and CDR2 is FQNNGV. CDR3 sequence (DNA): TGTGCCAGCGCCTGGTGGACAGGGGTCTCCTACGAGCAGTACTTC. As protein: CASAWWTGVSYEQYF. The complete variable domain, with remaining parts taken from reference TRBV11-2 and TRBJ2-7, reads EAGVAQSPRYKIIEKRQSVAFWCNPISGHATLYWYQQILGQGPKLLIQFQNNGVVDDSQLPKDRFSAERLKGVDSTLKIQPAKLEDSAVYLCASAWWTGVSYEQYFGPGTRLTVT.

This clonotype is medium-sized by share. This beta chain is off target for a library built for alpha chains, so its abundance means little. The rearrangement links TRBV20-1 to TRBJ2-1; D not certain. V was shortened by 1 base and J by 4 bases, with 5 bases between the two germline ends. This CDR3 region has 12 residues. Germline CDR1 DFQATT, CDR2 SNEGSKA (reference sequence). The CDR3 reads CSARAYYNEQFF. For the CDR3, the DNA is TGCAGTGCTAGAGCCTATTACAATGAGCAGTTCTTC.

Of note for this clonotype: In a library made to pick up alpha chains, this beta chain is a stray read with a size that means little. V usage is TRBV9 and J usage is TRBJ2-7; TRBD1 aligns across 7 bases. The CDR3 consists of 14 residues. The germline V gene has CDR1 SGDLS and CDR2 YYNGEE. J gave up 4 bases and V 3 bases, and 7 bases lay outside the gene matches. In nucleotides, the CDR3 is TGTGCCAGCAGCGAGACGGGACAGAATTACGAGCAGTACTTC. It yields the protein CASSETGQNYEQYF.

Remarks on this clonotype: A library prepared for alpha chains yielded this beta chain as an off-target read; its size is of little meaning. The rearrangement links TRBV24-1 to TRBJ2-3; D perhaps matches TRBD1 (5 bases). The V end was cut by 4 bases, the J end by 5 bases, with 9 bases between. The CDR3 runs to 13 residues. Germline V gives CDR1 KGHDR, CDR2 SFDVKD. CDR3 residues: CATSDLTEDTQYF. Here the CDR3 DNA reads TGTGCCACCAGTGACCTGACAGAAGATACGCAGTATTTT.

By share of the sample, this clonotype is medium-sized (0.01 to 0.1%). For a library built for alpha chains, this beta chain is a stray read; little rests on its size. The CDR3: CSVGGEDYGYTF. DNA of the CDR3: TGCAGCGTTGGAGGGGAGGACTATGGCTACACCTTC. This sequence joins TRBV29-1 and TRBJ1-2; D is possibly TRBD1 (5 bases). The V end lost 4 bases, the J end lost 3 bases, and 9 bases lay between the germline ends. CDR3 length: 12 residues. Germline loops: CDR1 SQVTM, CDR2 ANQGSEA.

This clonotype was counted only a few times. This beta chain slipped into a library made for alpha chains as a stray read, so its size is not meaningful. The chain carries TRBV18 and TRBJ1-2, with 8 bases matching TRBD1. The CDR3 contains 14 residues. Germline CDR1 and CDR2: KGHSH and LQKENI. Trimming removed 5 bases from V and 6 bases from J; junction bases left unmatched: 8. The CDR3 nucleotides read TGTGCCAGCTCAGGACAGGGTCAGAAGGATGGCTACACCTTC. Translating it yields CASSGQGQKDGYTF.

As for this clonotype: This beta chain came through as a stray read in a library set up for alpha chains, and its size says little. The rearrangement joins TRBV6-5 to TRBJ2-5, with 8 bases fitting TRBD2. Germline loops: CDR1 MNHEY, CDR2 SVGAGI. The V gene end was trimmed by 5 bases and the J gene end by 4 bases; junction bases not matched to a gene: 15. The CDR3 covers 17 residues. CDR3 bases: TGTGCCAGCAGTCCCCCACCCTTCGCGGGAGGCTTAGAGACCCAGTACTTC. Translation gives CASSPPPFAGGLETQYF.

This clonotype was observed a few times. Because the library targeted alpha chains, this beta chain is an off-target read whose size means little. The V gene is TRBV7-2, the J gene TRBJ1-4; tentative D call: TRBD1 (6 bases). Germline CDR1 is SGHTA and CDR2 is FQGNSA. The V end was cut by 3 bases, the J end by 4 bases, with 15 bases between. The CDR3 runs 16 residues. The CDR3 reads CASSFTTGMLNEKLFF. CDR3 in DNA: TGTGCCAGCAGCTTTACAACAGGGATGCTTAATGAAAAACTGTTTTTT.

This clonotype was seen more than once but under ten times. As an off-target read in a library built for alpha chains, this beta chain has a frequency of little significance. The rearrangement joins TRBV9 to TRBJ2-5; D could derive from TRBD1 or TRBD2 (7 bases each). Trimming took 3 bases from V and 4 from J, leaving 22 bases between them. CDR1 is SGDLS and CDR2 is YYNGEE in the germline V gene. The CDR3 contains 17 residues. CDR3 in DNA: TGTGCCAGCAGCGCCAGGGGGGAGGGAGGTTATGGAGAGACCCAGTACTTC. Its translation is CASSARGEGGYGETQYF.

As concerns this clonotype: The library was designed around alpha chains, so this beta chain is a stray read whose abundance carries little weight. The genes are TRBV6-6 and TRBJ1-1, with 10 bases that match TRBD1. In germline, CDR1 is MNHNY, CDR2 SVGAGI (reference sequence). V was pared by 11 bases and J by 5 bases, with 5 bases of the junction left unmatched. CDR3 length equals 12 residues. In DNA, the CDR3 is TGTGCCTTGGGACAGGGGAGGACTGAAGCTTTCTTT. Translation: CALGQGRTEAFF.

With regard to this clonotype: This beta chain came through as a stray read in a library set up for alpha chains, and its size says little. This chain uses TRBV11-1 with TRBJ1-1; 9 nucleotides align to TRBD1. CDR1 is SGHAT and CDR2 is FQDESV in the germline V gene (reference sequence). This CDR3 contains 14 residues. V was pared by 3 bases and J by 7 bases, with 6 bases of the junction left unmatched. The CDR3 protein is CASSLIQGAGEAFF. The CDR3 DNA reads TGTGCCAGCAGCTTGATACAGGGGGCAGGTGAAGCTTTCTTT.

By share of the sample, this clonotype is large (0.1 to 1%). A library prepared for alpha chains yielded this beta chain as an off-target read; its size is of little meaning. This chain connects TRBV11-2 to TRBJ2-1; D is unresolved. This CDR3 has 14 residues. CDR1 and CDR2 (germline): SGHAT, FQNNGV. V was cut by 3 bases and J by 2 bases, with 8 bases left in between. CDR3 protein: CASSFDSPYNEQFF. The CDR3 DNA sequence: TGTGCCAGCAGCTTCGACTCCCCCTACAATGAGCAGTTCTTC.

This clonotype is deemed medium-sized (0.01 to 0.1%). Little can be read into the size of this beta chain, an off-target read in a library designed for alpha chains. CDR3 region: CASSTGLAGTDTQYF. CDR3 in DNA: TGCGCCAGCAGCACAGGACTAGCGGGGACAGATACGCAGTATTTT. The gene calls are TRBV5-1 and TRBJ2-3; 12 bases line up with TRBD2. From germline, CDR1 is SGHRS and CDR2 YFSETQ. CDR3 length: 15 amino acids. Trimming cost V 4 bases and J 3 bases; bases outside gene matches: 3. Complete variable domain (other parts from reference TRBV5-1 and TRBJ2-3): KAGVTQTPRYLIKTRGQQVTLSCSPISGHRSVSWYQQTPGQGLQFLFEYFSETQRNKGNFPGRFSGRQFSNSRSEMNVSTLELGDSALYLCASSTGLAGTDTQYFGPGTRLTVL.

As regards this clonotype: Because the library targeted alpha chains, this beta chain is an off-target read whose size means little. This chain links TRBV2 with TRBJ2-7, with TRBD1 matching over 7 bases. Germline trimming cut 4 bases from V and 6 bases from J; bases unmatched to any gene: 3. The CDR3 length is 12 residues. CDR1 is SNHLY and CDR2 is FYNNEI in the germline V gene. The chain's CDR3 is CASSGQGVEQYF. The CDR3 DNA is TGTGCCAGCAGTGGGCAGGGGGTCGAGCAGTACTTC.

As for this clonotype: This beta chain lies outside the target of a library built for alpha chains; its clone size means little. This rearrangement joins TRBV15 to TRBJ2-7; TRBD1 aligns across 8 bases. This CDR3 region has 13 residues. Germline V CDR1 and CDR2: LNHNV, YYDKDF (reference sequence). J lost 6 bases, V lost 0 bases, and 1 base had no gene match. The CDR3 spells CATSRDRGREQYF. The CDR3 nucleotides read TGTGCCACCAGCAGAGACAGGGGGCGCGAGCAGTACTTC.

About this clonotype: A library prepared for alpha chains yielded this beta chain as an off-target read; its size is of little meaning. The CDR3 coding sequence is TGTGCCATCAGCCCAGCTGGCAGCACAGATACGCAGTATTTT. Its protein is CAISPAGSTDTQYF. The genes are TRBV10-3 and TRBJ2-3; D not certain. The length of the CDR3 is 14 residues. V was clipped by 6 bases and J by 0 bases, with 10 bases between them. The V gene's germline CDR1 is ENHRY and CDR2 SYGVKD.

Remarks on this clonotype: Because this beta chain is a stray read in a library intended to capture alpha chains, its abundance should not be given much weight. The chain uses TRBV5-1 and TRBJ2-1, with 7 bases that match TRBD2. Trimming at V came to 1 base and at J to 5 bases, leaving 3 bases not matched to a gene. The CDR3 sequence is 14 residues long. CDR1 SGHRS and CDR2 YFSETQ come from the germline V gene. CDR3 amino acids: CASSLMLADNEQFF. CDR3 DNA sequence: TGCGCCAGCAGCTTGATGCTAGCGGACAATGAGCAGTTCTTC.